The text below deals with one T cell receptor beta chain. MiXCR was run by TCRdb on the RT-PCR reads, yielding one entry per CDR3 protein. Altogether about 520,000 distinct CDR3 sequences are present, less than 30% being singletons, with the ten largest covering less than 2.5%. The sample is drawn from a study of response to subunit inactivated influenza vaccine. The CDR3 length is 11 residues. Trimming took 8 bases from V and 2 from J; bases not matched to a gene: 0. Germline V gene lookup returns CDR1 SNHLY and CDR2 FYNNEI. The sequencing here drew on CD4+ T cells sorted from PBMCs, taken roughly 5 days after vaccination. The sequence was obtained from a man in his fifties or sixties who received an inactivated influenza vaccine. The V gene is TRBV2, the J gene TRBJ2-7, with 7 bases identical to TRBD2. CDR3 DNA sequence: TGTGCCAGCGGACTAGCCTACGAGCAGTACTTC. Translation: CASGLAYEQYF. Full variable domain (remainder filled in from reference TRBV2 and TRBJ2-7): EPEVTQTPSHQVTQMGQEVILRCVPISNHLYFYWYRQILGQKVEFLVSFYNNEISEKSEIFDDQFSVERPDGSNFTLKIRSTKLEDSAMYFCASGLAYEQYFGPGTRLTVT.